This T cell receptor beta chain is from a study of OX40 agonist ivuxolimab in advanced cancers. Across the whole study: Patients were dosed with the agonistic anti-OX40 (CD134) antibody ivuxolimab. Ivuxolimab was delivered to patients intravenously every 2 weeks at doses spanning 0.01 to 10 mg/kg.

General study results and limits: It was not determined which antigens were specifically recognized by the peripheral T cells that had undergone clonal expansion. The study observed clonal expansion of CD4+ and CD8+ blood T cells by week 6 at 0.1 to 3.0 mg/kg.

Trimming cost V 5 bases and J 8 bases, with 6 bases left between them. This CDR3 region has 11 residues. CDR1 MNHNS and CDR2 SASEGT come from the germline V gene. Assay used: immunoSEQ multiplex PCR; TCRdb lists only in-frame clones, some missing. The data show about 46,000 clones, with approximately 88% seen just once and around 11% held by the top ten. This clone was seen a single time. The antigen remains undetermined. The chain couples TRBV6-1 to TRBJ2-2; D not resolved. This sequence originates from an adult with an advanced solid tumor such as melanoma, head and neck, liver or kidney cancer. Sequenced material: CD4+ or CD8+ T cells sorted from blood, taken in a trial of the OX40 agonist ivuxolimab. The CDR3 protein is CASSPPGELFF. The CDR3 DNA follows: TGTGCCAGCAGTCCACCTGGGGAGCTGTTTTTT.